These T cell receptor beta chains were read from a single sample in a study of beta chain features in type 1 diabetes. Generated by immunoSEQ multiplex PCR, the TCRdb table keeps only in-frame clones and is missing some. The sample has tens of thousands of clones, under 35% seen once. The specimen was stem cell memory CD4+ T cells from blood. All receptors derive from a woman younger than 35 in good health. Each CDR3 is given with its conserved first and last residue. Fields, in order: clone size, J gene, V gene, D gene, CDR3 DNA, CDR3 protein. D genes are given only for firm matches. Rows give clone size only sometimes, using once, few, many, or a class for an expanded clone.

clone_size: few; j_call: TRBJ2-5; v_call: TRBV7-2; d_call: TRBD1; cdr3_nt: TGTGCCAGCAGCTTATACAGGGGTTGGGAGACCCAGTACTTC; cdr3_aa: CASSLYRGWETQYF
clone_size: NA; j_call: TRBJ2-7; v_call: TRBV18; d_call: TRBD1; cdr3_nt: TGTGCCAGCTCACCTGGGACAGGGCCCTACGAGCAGTACTTC; cdr3_aa: CASSPGTGPYEQYF
clone_size: NA; j_call: TRBJ2-5; v_call: TRBV15; d_call: TRBD2; cdr3_nt: TGTGCCACCAGCAGAGATCGGACTAGCGGGATTGGGGGAGAGACCCAGTACTTC; cdr3_aa: CATSRDRTSGIGGETQYF
clone_size: few; j_call: TRBJ2-7; v_call: TRBV9; d_call: TRBD2; cdr3_nt: TGTGCCAGCAGTCGGGGGGTGGAAGGCGAGCAGTACTTC; cdr3_aa: CASSRGVEGEQYF
clone_size: NA; j_call: TRBJ1-3; v_call: TRBV7-3; d_call: NA; cdr3_nt: TGTGCCAGCAGCTTAGGGCCGGGATCGGGAAACACCATATATTTT; cdr3_aa: CASSLGPGSGNTIYF
clone_size: few; j_call: TRBJ2-1; v_call: TRBV10-3; d_call: NA; cdr3_nt: TGTGCCACCACCCAGGAGGGCATAAATGAGCAGTTCTTC; cdr3_aa: CATTQEGINEQFF
clone_size: few; j_call: TRBJ2-1; v_call: TRBV18; d_call: TRBD1; cdr3_nt: TGTGCCAGCTCGCCACCGGGACAGGGAGACAATGAGCAGTTCTTC; cdr3_aa: CASSPPGQGDNEQFF
clone_size: NA; j_call: TRBJ2-3; v_call: TRBV7-2; d_call: TRBD2; cdr3_nt: TGTGCCAGCAGCTTAACTAGCGGGGCCTCCACAGATACGCAGTATTTT; cdr3_aa: CASSLTSGASTDTQYF
clone_size: once; j_call: TRBJ2-5; v_call: TRBV5-1; d_call: TRBD2; cdr3_nt: TGCGCCAGCAGCTTGGGACTAGCGGAGGGGGAGACCCAGTACTTC; cdr3_aa: CASSLGLAEGETQYF
clone_size: few; j_call: TRBJ2-5; v_call: TRBV7-2; d_call: TRBD2; cdr3_nt: TGTGCCAGCAGTATGGCGGGGGGGGCAGTAGAGACCCAGTACTTC; cdr3_aa: CASSMAGGAVETQYF
clone_size: NA; j_call: TRBJ1-1; v_call: TRBV7-2; d_call: NA; cdr3_nt: TGTGCCAGCAGCTTGGGAGGGGGTACTGAAGCTTTCTTT; cdr3_aa: CASSLGGGTEAFF
clone_size: NA; j_call: TRBJ2-3; v_call: TRBV7-3; d_call: NA; cdr3_nt: TGTGCCAGCAGCCCAAAGGGGGGGGATACGCAGTATTTT; cdr3_aa: CASSPKGGDTQYF
clone_size: few; j_call: TRBJ1-2; v_call: TRBV2; d_call: NA; cdr3_nt: TGTGCCAGCAGTCAGACAGCTAACTATGGCTACACCTTC; cdr3_aa: CASSQTANYGYTF
clone_size: few; j_call: TRBJ1-2; v_call: TRBV11-2; d_call: NA; cdr3_nt: TGTGCCAGCACCCCAGGCCACGGGGAGAACTATGGCTACACCTTC; cdr3_aa: CASTPGHGENYGYTF
clone_size: few; j_call: TRBJ1-1; v_call: TRBV11-1; d_call: TRBD1; cdr3_nt: TGTGCCAGCACCTTGGACAGGGGGCCCACTGAAGCTTTCTTT; cdr3_aa: CASTLDRGPTEAFF
clone_size: NA; j_call: TRBJ2-7; v_call: TRBV10-3; d_call: TRBD1; cdr3_nt: TGTGCCATCAGTAGGGACAGGGGCGCCTACGAGCAGTACTTC; cdr3_aa: CAISRDRGAYEQYF
clone_size: few; j_call: TRBJ1-1; v_call: TRBV28; d_call: NA; cdr3_nt: TGTGCCAGCAGTTTGGGGGGATACATGAACACTGAAGCTTTCTTT; cdr3_aa: CASSLGGYMNTEAFF
clone_size: NA; j_call: TRBJ1-2; v_call: TRBV18; d_call: NA; cdr3_nt: TGTGCCAGCTCACTACGGGACAATAACTATGGCTACACCTTC; cdr3_aa: CASSLRDNNYGYTF
clone_size: few; j_call: TRBJ2-5; v_call: TRBV30; d_call: TRBD2; cdr3_nt: TGTGCCTGGAGGGCGGCACTCGTAGCGGGGAGGTTAGAGACCCAGTACTTC; cdr3_aa: CAWRAALVAGRLETQYF
clone_size: NA; j_call: TRBJ2-5; v_call: TRBV4-2; d_call: TRBD2; cdr3_nt: TGTGCCAGCAGCCAAGAGACGGGGGGCGGGAGGGCCGATGAGACCCAGTACTTC; cdr3_aa: CASSQETGGGRADETQYF
clone_size: NA; j_call: TRBJ2-5; v_call: TRBV7-2; d_call: TRBD2; cdr3_nt: TGTGCCAGCAGACCTAGCGGCGAGACCCAGTACTTC; cdr3_aa: CASRPSGETQYF
clone_size: NA; j_call: TRBJ1-6; v_call: TRBV2; d_call: NA; cdr3_nt: TGTGCCAGTCGAGGGGGTCTGGGTTCACCCCTCCACTTT; cdr3_aa: CASRGGLGSPLHF
clone_size: few; j_call: TRBJ2-3; v_call: TRBV7-2; d_call: TRBD2; cdr3_nt: TGTGCCAGCAGCTTAGCACGCCTAGCGGTCTCCCCGCAGTATTTT; cdr3_aa: CASSLARLAVSPQYF
clone_size: NA; j_call: TRBJ2-7; v_call: TRBV10-1; d_call: NA; cdr3_nt: TGCGCCAGCAGTGAGTTAACAGGGCGCGAGCAGTACTTC; cdr3_aa: CASSELTGREQYF
clone_size: NA; j_call: TRBJ1-4; v_call: TRBV30; d_call: TRBD1; cdr3_nt: TGTGCCTGGAGTAGGGGGACAGGTGAAAAACTGTTTTTT; cdr3_aa: CAWSRGTGEKLFF
clone_size: NA; j_call: TRBJ1-3; v_call: TRBV29-1; d_call: NA; cdr3_nt: TGCAGCGCTGTGAGGGGGAACTCTGGAAACACCATATATTTT; cdr3_aa: CSAVRGNSGNTIYF
clone_size: NA; j_call: TRBJ2-5; v_call: TRBV4-1; d_call: TRBD2; cdr3_nt: TGCGCCAGCAGCCAAAAGACTAGCGGGAGGGGGGAGACCCAGTACTTC; cdr3_aa: CASSQKTSGRGETQYF
clone_size: NA; j_call: TRBJ2-7; v_call: TRBV6-5; d_call: TRBD2; cdr3_nt: TGTGCCAGCAGTTACCGTCTCGTCGGGGGGGCCGAGCAGTACTTC; cdr3_aa: CASSYRLVGGAEQYF
clone_size: NA; j_call: TRBJ2-7; v_call: TRBV2; d_call: TRBD2; cdr3_nt: TGTGCCAGCAACGGCGGGGGACTTATCTACGAGCAGTACTTC; cdr3_aa: CASNGGGLIYEQYF
clone_size: many; j_call: TRBJ2-5; v_call: TRBV29-1; d_call: TRBD2; cdr3_nt: TGCAGCGTTGGTAGGGGAGGGCACGAGACCCAGTACTTC; cdr3_aa: CSVGRGGHETQYF
clone_size: few; j_call: TRBJ2-2; v_call: TRBV30; d_call: NA; cdr3_nt: TGTGCCTGGAGCGGGACACTTACCGGGGAGCTGTTTTTT; cdr3_aa: CAWSGTLTGELFF
clone_size: NA; j_call: TRBJ2-7; v_call: TRBV7-9; d_call: NA; cdr3_nt: TGTGCCAGCAGCTCCGAATTGAGATCCTACGAGCAGTACTTC; cdr3_aa: CASSSELRSYEQYF
clone_size: few; j_call: TRBJ2-1; v_call: TRBV28; d_call: NA; cdr3_nt: TGTGCCAGCAGAACTCCGGGAAGCTCCTACAATGAGCAGTTCTTC; cdr3_aa: CASRTPGSSYNEQFF
clone_size: few; j_call: TRBJ1-2; v_call: TRBV11-2; d_call: NA; cdr3_nt: TGTGCCAGCAGCTTAGCCACTTATGGCTACACCTTC; cdr3_aa: CASSLATYGYTF
clone_size: few; j_call: TRBJ2-3; v_call: TRBV7-2; d_call: NA; cdr3_nt: TGTGCCAGCAGCTTCGGTCGAGATACGCAGTATTTT; cdr3_aa: CASSFGRDTQYF
clone_size: many; j_call: TRBJ2-1; v_call: TRBV7-2; d_call: NA; cdr3_nt: TGTGCCAGCAGCTTAGCGCCGACTAGTATCTATGAGCAGTTCTTC; cdr3_aa: CASSLAPTSIYEQFF
clone_size: NA; j_call: TRBJ1-2; v_call: TRBV2; d_call: NA; cdr3_nt: TGTGCCAGCACTGACAGAAACTATGGCTACACCTTC; cdr3_aa: CASTDRNYGYTF
clone_size: NA; j_call: TRBJ2-7; v_call: TRBV7-8; d_call: TRBD1; cdr3_nt: TGTGCCAGCAGCTTTGGCCCTTTGTACAGGGGGGAATACGAGCAGTACTTC; cdr3_aa: CASSFGPLYRGEYEQYF
clone_size: NA; j_call: TRBJ1-4; v_call: TRBV4-2; d_call: TRBD1; cdr3_nt: TGTGCCAGCAGCCAAGACCGGGACAGCCGTAATGAAAAACTGTTTTTT; cdr3_aa: CASSQDRDSRNEKLFF
clone_size: NA; j_call: TRBJ2-7; v_call: TRBV18; d_call: NA; cdr3_nt: TGTGCCAGCTCACCCGGACTCAGCTCCTACGAGCAGTACTTC; cdr3_aa: CASSPGLSSYEQYF
clone_size: NA; j_call: TRBJ1-1; v_call: TRBV11-2; d_call: NA; cdr3_nt: TGTGCCAGCAGCTTAGGTTGGGGGGACGGGGCTTTCTTT; cdr3_aa: CASSLGWGDGAFF
clone_size: NA; j_call: TRBJ1-4; v_call: TRBV5-4; d_call: NA; cdr3_nt: TGTGCCAGCAGCTTGGGGAGAGTTGCAACTAATGAAAAACTGTTTTTT; cdr3_aa: CASSLGRVATNEKLFF
clone_size: NA; j_call: TRBJ2-5; v_call: TRBV5-1; d_call: TRBD2; cdr3_nt: TGCGCCAGCAGCTTGGGGCCCGGGGGGGCCGCGGAGACCCAGTACTTC; cdr3_aa: CASSLGPGGAAETQYF
clone_size: NA; j_call: TRBJ2-1; v_call: TRBV11-2; d_call: TRBD2; cdr3_nt: TGTGCCAGCAGCAGGTGGAGTAGCGGGAACTACAATGAGCAGTTCTTC; cdr3_aa: CASSRWSSGNYNEQFF
clone_size: few; j_call: TRBJ2-6; v_call: TRBV10-3; d_call: TRBD1; cdr3_nt: TGTGCCATCAGGGCGGGGACAGGCGAGCTTCCCCGGTCCCTCTCTGGGGCCAACGTCCTGACTTTC; cdr3_aa: CAIRAGTGELPRSLSGANVLTF
clone_size: NA; j_call: TRBJ2-3; v_call: TRBV18; d_call: TRBD1; cdr3_nt: TGTGCCAGCTCACGCGCGGACAGGATTGCAGATACGCAGTATTTT; cdr3_aa: CASSRADRIADTQYF
clone_size: NA; j_call: TRBJ1-1; v_call: TRBV7-9; d_call: TRBD1; cdr3_nt: TGTGCCAGCAGCTACGGGACAGAGGAAGCTTTCTTT; cdr3_aa: CASSYGTEEAFF
clone_size: NA; j_call: TRBJ1-2; v_call: TRBV12-5; d_call: NA; cdr3_nt: TGTGCTAGTGGTCCTGGTGACACCGGTCGGGGCTACACCTTC; cdr3_aa: CASGPGDTGRGYTF
clone_size: few; j_call: TRBJ2-7; v_call: TRBV10-3; d_call: NA; cdr3_nt: TGTGCCATCAGTGAAGGACAGAGGACCTACGAGCAGTACTTC; cdr3_aa: CAISEGQRTYEQYF
clone_size: NA; j_call: TRBJ1-2; v_call: TRBV7-3; d_call: TRBD1; cdr3_nt: TGTGCCAGCAGCGAAAGGGGGCCTAGAGCTAACTATGGCTACACCTTC; cdr3_aa: CASSERGPRANYGYTF
clone_size: NA; j_call: TRBJ1-1; v_call: TRBV5-1; d_call: TRBD1; cdr3_nt: TGCGCCAGCAGCTTAGGGGGCGTCTCTGAAGCTTTCTTT; cdr3_aa: CASSLGGVSEAFF
clone_size: few; j_call: TRBJ2-3; v_call: TRBV7-9; d_call: NA; cdr3_nt: TGTGCCAGCAGCTTAGCCAGGGAAGATACGCAGTATTTT; cdr3_aa: CASSLAREDTQYF
clone_size: few; j_call: TRBJ2-5; v_call: TRBV7-2; d_call: TRBD1; cdr3_nt: TGTGCCAGCAGCTTAGGACAGGGGGCTTATGAGACCCAGTACTTC; cdr3_aa: CASSLGQGAYETQYF